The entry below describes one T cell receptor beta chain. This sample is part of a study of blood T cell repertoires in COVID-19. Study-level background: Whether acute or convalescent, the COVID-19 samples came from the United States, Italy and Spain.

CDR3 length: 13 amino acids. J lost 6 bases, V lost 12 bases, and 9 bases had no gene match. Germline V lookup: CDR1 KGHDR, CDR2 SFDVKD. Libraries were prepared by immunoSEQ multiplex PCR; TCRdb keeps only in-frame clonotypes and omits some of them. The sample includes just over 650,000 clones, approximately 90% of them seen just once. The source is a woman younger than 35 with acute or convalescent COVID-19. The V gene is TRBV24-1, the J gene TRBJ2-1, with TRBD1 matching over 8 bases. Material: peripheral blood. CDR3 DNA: TGTGCCGCCGTGCACACAGGGGGCAATGAGCAGTTCTTC. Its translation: CAAVHTGGNEQFF.